Sequencing of this TCR beta chain was carried out in a study of cytomegalovirus exposure and HLA in healthy donors. The assay was immunoSEQ multiplex PCR, and TCRdb's table has in-frame clones only and misses some. The sample has 150,000 or so clones, 85% to 90% seen once; the top ten hold 5.5% to 7%. Trimming removed 3 bases from V and 7 bases from J, with 5 bases in between. This CDR3 is 12 amino acids long. The germline gives CDR1 SGHKS, CDR2 YYEKEE (reference sequence). The TCR comes from a woman in her twenties or thirties in good health and CMV-seropositive. The sample taken for sequencing was PBMCs. The chain is built from TRBV5-5 and TRBJ1-6; D uncertain. The CDR3 sequence: CASSYGNSPLHF. Written as DNA, the CDR3 is TGTGCCAGCAGCTACGGGAATTCACCCCTCCACTTT. Full variable domain (missing parts from reference TRBV5-5 and TRBJ1-6): DAGVTQSPTHLIKTRGQQVTLRCSPISGHKSVSWYQQVLGQGPQFIFQYYEKEERGRGNFPDRFSARQFPNYSSELNVNALLLGDSALYLCASSYGNSPLHFGNGTRLTVT.